This T cell receptor (beta chain) was profiled in a study of tumor-infiltrating lymphocytes in localized non-small cell lung cancer. Study observations and caveats: TCRbeta sequencing showed higher T cell infiltration in tumors than uninvolved lung. Recurrence-free survival showed no association with tumor T-cell fraction.

A word on this clone: Its antigen remains unknown.

V lost 5 bases and J lost 3, with 12 bases in between. The germline V gene encodes CDR1 LNHDA and CDR2 SQIVND (reference sequence). The CDR3 contains 14 residues. Sequencing was performed with immunoSEQ multiplex PCR; in TCRdb, only in-frame clones are kept and a portion is missing. The profile shows thousands of clones, 65% to 75% of them singletons. Sequenced sample: lung tumor tissue. The clonotype comes from a human donor with non-small cell lung cancer. The chain joins TRBV19 to TRBJ2-3; tentative D call: TRBD2 (7 bases). The CDR3 DNA follows: TGTGCCAGTAGTCACGGGGGGCGGACAGATACGCAGTATTTT. This codes for CASSHGGRTDTQYF.